This T cell receptor beta chain was captured by sequencing in a study of cytomegalovirus exposure and HLA in healthy donors. Study-wide results and limits: The classifier was said to identify cytomegalovirus status with high specificity and sensitivity. Overall, around 160 TCR beta chains were annotated as cytomegalovirus-associated.

Assay used: immunoSEQ multiplex PCR; TCRdb lists only in-frame clones, some missing. The repertoire consists of hundreds of thousands of clones, with 87% occurring once and the leading ten covering about 2.8%. To note about this clone: Its matching antigen is unknown.

CDR1 and CDR2 (germline): LNHDA, SQIVND (reference sequence). There are 14 residues in the CDR3. J was trimmed by 7 bases and V by 10 bases; bases with no gene match: 12. This clonotype originated in a man younger than 35 in good health and CMV-seronegative. The chain links TRBV19 to TRBJ2-1; 8 bases align to TRBD2. Sequences were obtained from PBMCs. This CDR3 is CATQVGTSGNEQFF. The CDR3 bases are TGTGCCACCCAGGTGGGAACTAGCGGAAATGAGCAGTTCTTC.